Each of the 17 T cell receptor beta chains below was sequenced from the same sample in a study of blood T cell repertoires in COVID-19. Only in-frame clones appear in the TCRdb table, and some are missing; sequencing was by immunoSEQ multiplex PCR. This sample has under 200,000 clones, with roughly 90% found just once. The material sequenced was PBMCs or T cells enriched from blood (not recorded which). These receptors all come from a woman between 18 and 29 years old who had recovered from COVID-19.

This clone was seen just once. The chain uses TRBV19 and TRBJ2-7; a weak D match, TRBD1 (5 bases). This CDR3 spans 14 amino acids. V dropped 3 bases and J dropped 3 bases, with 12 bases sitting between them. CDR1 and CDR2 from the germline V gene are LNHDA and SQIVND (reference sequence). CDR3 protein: CASSIQGRNYEQYF. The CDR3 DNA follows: TGTGCCAGTAGTATCCAGGGCCGGAACTACGAGCAGTACTTC.

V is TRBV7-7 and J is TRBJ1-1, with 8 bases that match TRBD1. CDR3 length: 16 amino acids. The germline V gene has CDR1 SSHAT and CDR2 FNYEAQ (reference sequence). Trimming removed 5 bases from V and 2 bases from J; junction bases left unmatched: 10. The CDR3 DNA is TGTGCCAGCAGCCTCCTGGACAGGGAGATAAACACTGAAGCTTTCTTT. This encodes CASSLLDREINTEAFF.

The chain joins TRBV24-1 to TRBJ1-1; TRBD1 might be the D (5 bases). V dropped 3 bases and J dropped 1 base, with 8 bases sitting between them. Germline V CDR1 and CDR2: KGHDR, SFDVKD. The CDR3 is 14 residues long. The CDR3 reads CATSDTGQNTEAFF. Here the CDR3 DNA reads TGTGCCACCAGTGATACTGGACAGAACACTGAAGCTTTCTTT.

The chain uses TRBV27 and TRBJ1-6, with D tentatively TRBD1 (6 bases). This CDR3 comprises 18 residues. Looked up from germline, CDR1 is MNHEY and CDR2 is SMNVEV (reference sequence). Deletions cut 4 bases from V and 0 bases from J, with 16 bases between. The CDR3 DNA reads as TGTGCCAGCAGTTCGAGTCCACAGGGTTCCTCCTATAATTCACCCCTCCACTTT. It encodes CASSSSPQGSSYNSPLHF.

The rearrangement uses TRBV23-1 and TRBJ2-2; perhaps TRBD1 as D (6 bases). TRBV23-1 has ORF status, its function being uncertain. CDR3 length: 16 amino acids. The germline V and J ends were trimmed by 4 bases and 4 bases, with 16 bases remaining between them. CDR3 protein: CASSPRSGGATGELFF. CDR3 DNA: TGCGCCAGCAGTCCCCGATCTGGGGGCGCCACCGGGGAGCTGTTTTTT.

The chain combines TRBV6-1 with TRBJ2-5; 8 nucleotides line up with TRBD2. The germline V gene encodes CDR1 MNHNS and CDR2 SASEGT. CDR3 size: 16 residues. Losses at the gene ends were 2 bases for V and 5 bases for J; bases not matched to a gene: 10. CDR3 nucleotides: TGTGCCAGCAGTGAACTAACCGGGGGGGCTCGGGAGACCCAGTACTTC. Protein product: CASSELTGGARETQYF.

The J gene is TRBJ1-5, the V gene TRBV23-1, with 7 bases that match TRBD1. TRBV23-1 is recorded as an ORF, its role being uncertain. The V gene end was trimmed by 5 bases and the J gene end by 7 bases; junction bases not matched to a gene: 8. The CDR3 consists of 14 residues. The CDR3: CASSLAGGGQPQHF. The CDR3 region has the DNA TGCGCCAGCAGTTTGGCAGGGGGTGGGCAGCCCCAGCATTTT.

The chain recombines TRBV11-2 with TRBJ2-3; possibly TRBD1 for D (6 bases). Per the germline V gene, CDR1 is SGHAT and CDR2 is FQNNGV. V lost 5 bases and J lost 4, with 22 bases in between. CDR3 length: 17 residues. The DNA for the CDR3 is TGTGCCAGCAGCCCTACGCCAGGGGAGTATCTCGCAGATACGCAGTATTTT. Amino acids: CASSPTPGEYLADTQYF.

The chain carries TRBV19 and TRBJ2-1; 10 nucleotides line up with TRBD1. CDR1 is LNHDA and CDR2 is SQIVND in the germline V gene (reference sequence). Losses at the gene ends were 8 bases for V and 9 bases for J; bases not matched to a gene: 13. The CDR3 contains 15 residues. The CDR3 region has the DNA TGTGCCAGTTGGACACCGGGACAGGGGAATAGTGAGCAGTTCTTC. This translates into CASWTPGQGNSEQFF.

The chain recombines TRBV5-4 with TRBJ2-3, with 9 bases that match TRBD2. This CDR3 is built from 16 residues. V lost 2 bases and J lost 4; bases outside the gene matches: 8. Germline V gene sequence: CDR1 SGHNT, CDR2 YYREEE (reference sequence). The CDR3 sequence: CASSLGGGGAPDTQYF. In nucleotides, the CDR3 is TGTGCCAGCAGCTTAGGGGGCGGGGGGGCTCCAGATACGCAGTATTTT.

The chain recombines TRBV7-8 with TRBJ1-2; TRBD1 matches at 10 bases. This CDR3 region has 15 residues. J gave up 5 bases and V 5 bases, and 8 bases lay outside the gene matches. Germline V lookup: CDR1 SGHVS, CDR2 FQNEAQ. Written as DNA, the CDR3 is TGTGCCAGCAGCCTCCGTCCGGGACAGGGGTATGGCTACACCTTC. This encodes CASSLRPGQGYGYTF. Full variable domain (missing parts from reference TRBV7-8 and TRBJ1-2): GAGVSQSPRYKVAKRGQDVALRCDPISGHVSLFWYQQALGQGPEFLTYFQNEAQLDKSGLPSDRFFAERPEGSVSTLKIQRTQQEDSAVYLCASSLRPGQGYGYTFGSGTRLTVV.

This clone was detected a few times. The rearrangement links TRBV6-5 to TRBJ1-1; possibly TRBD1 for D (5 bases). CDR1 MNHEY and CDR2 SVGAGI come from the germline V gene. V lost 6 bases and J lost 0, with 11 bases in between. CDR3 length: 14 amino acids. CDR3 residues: CASSYRGMNTEAFF. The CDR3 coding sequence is TGTGCCAGCAGCTACCGGGGGATGAACACTGAAGCTTTCTTT.

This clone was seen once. CDR3 in amino acids: CASSEAWAGWENIQYF. The CDR3 nucleotides read TGTGCCAGCAGTGAAGCATGGGCAGGGTGGGAAAACATTCAGTACTTC. This sequence joins TRBV6-1 and TRBJ2-4, with D possibly matching TRBD1 (5 bases). Germline CDR1 is MNHNS and CDR2 is SASEGT. The CDR3 spans 16 residues. Trimming removed 0 bases at V and 5 bases at J, with 14 bases between.

The CDR3 here is CASSHMGLVFADEQFF. Written as DNA, the CDR3 is TGTGCCAGCAGCCACATGGGACTAGTGTTCGCCGATGAGCAGTTCTTC. The J gene is TRBJ2-1, the V gene TRBV3-1 (or the pseudogene TRBV3-2); TRBD2 matches at 8 bases. The germline V gene has CDR1 LGHDT and CDR2 YNNKEL (reference sequence). The V segment lost 3 bases and the J segment 8 bases; nucleotides outside the gene matches: 12. This CDR3 has 16 amino acids.

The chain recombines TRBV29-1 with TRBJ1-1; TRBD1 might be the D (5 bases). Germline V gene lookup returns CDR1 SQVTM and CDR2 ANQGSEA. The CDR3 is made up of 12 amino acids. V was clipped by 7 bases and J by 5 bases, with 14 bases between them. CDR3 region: CSGLRGGTEAFF. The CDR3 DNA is TGCAGCGGGCTAAGGGGAGGAACTGAAGCTTTCTTT. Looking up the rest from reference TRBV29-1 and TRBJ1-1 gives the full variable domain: SAVISQKPSRDICQRGTSLTIQCQVDSQVTMMFWYRQQPGQSLTLIATANQGSEATYESGFVIDKFPISRPNLTFSTLTVSNMSPEDSSIYLCSGLRGGTEAFFGQGTRLTVV.

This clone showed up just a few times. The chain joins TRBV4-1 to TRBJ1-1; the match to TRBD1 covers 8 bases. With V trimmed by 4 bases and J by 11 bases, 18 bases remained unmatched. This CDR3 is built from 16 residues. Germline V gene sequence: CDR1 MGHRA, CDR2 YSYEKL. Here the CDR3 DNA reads TGCGCCAGCAGCCCGGGTGGCAGGGGGCGCGGTTTATCTGCTTTCTTT. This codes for CASSPGGRGRGLSAFF.

CDR3: CASSPDRQNTEAFF. The CDR3 DNA reads as TGTGCCAGCAGCCCAGACAGACAGAACACTGAAGCTTTCTTT. This chain uses TRBV7-9 with TRBJ1-1; perhaps TRBD1 as D (5 bases). Trimming left V 5 bases short and J 1 base short, with 11 bases between. Germline loops: CDR1 SEHNR, CDR2 FQNEAQ (reference sequence). This CDR3 has 14 amino acids.